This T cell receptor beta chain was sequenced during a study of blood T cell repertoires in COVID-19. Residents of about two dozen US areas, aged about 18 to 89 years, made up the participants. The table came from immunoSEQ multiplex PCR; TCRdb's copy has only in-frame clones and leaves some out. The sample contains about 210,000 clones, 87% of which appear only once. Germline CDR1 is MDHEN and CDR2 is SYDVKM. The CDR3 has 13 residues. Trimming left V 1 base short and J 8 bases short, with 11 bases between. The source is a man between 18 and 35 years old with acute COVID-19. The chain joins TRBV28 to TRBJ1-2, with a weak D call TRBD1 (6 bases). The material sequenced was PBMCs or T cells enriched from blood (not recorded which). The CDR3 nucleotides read TGTGCCAGCAGTTTATTAGGGGGTTACGGCTACACCTTC. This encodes CASSLLGGYGYTF.